This note documents a single T cell receptor beta chain sequence. The clone's antigen remains unknown. Per-base qualities were not stored, and no clone one base away is much larger. This entry comes from a study of identical twins' blood T cells (dated by TCRdb to the early 2010s). About the study as a whole: Approximately 51 million Illumina reads were obtained across approximately 12 libraries, comprising six alpha-chain and six beta-chain libraries. The study compared TCR alpha and beta chain repertoires of three pairs of monozygous twins using next-generation sequencing to assess genetic influence on repertoire formation. The full study reports these points: Among the most abundant TCRbeta clonotypes, each donor shared more CDR3 sequences with her twin than with unrelated donors. The proposed role of the TCRalpha J segment in MHC recognition during thymic selection was stated to require validation by independent studies. Because the twins were reared together, environmental influences could not be excluded as an explanation for twin similarity. V gene usage was reported to be markedly more similar within twin pairs than between unrelated donors, even among non-selected out-of-frame TCRbeta clonotypes. The number of CDR3 clonotypes shared between two donors was mainly determined by the product of the cloneset sizes of the two donors, and no clear deviation from this trend was shown by twins.

Donors were six healthy women forming three monozygous twin pairs. All three twin pairs had been raised together and were thought likely to have encountered the same vaccines and infectious agents. TCR cDNA libraries were prepared from RNA that was isolated from peripheral blood mononuclear cells. Reading from cysteine to phenylalanine, the CDR3 counts 15 amino acids. Of the read, only the CDR3 DNA is kept; its 45 bases are in frame from base 1. The germline V gene yields MGHRA for CDR1 and YSYEKL for CDR2. V is cut back by 1 base and J by 3 bases, with 5 bases in the junction unmatched. Receptor libraries were prepared by 5' RACE. These reads were obtained on an Illumina Genome Analyzer IIx. To prepare the RNA-based TCR cDNA libraries, a previously described protocol was followed, with several modifications. To prevent cross-contamination, sample-specific barcodes were added to both ends of each TCR cDNA library during cDNA synthesis and amplification. In the authors' own workflow: Each library contained about 2.2 to 4 million CDR3-containing reads, and somewhere between about 100,000 and nearly 500,000 clonotypes were identified for each individual. After reads with improper barcode index combinations were thrown out, a cloneset for each library was built using the MiTCR software. MiTCR filtered or rescued low-quality reads and corrected PCR and sequencing errors when assembling CDR3 clonotypes. Artificial out-of-frame clonotypes were mapped to in-frame sequences, with one indel allowed in the CDR3, and then removed. Similarity in V and J gene usage between donors was calculated as the Jensen-Shannon divergence divided by the mean entropy. The public sequencing data were trimmed at Q25 with fastp and processed into clonotypes with MiXCR by TCRdb, which kept only in-frame beta chains. CDR3 protein sequences are deduplicated, and each keeps its most common genes and DNA. TCRdb's processing, not the study's, gives the V and J calls here. In this sample the table shows 350,000 to 450,000 distinct CDR3 sequences, roughly 27% of which occur a single time. The ten most abundant clones make up about 6% of the sample.

Sequencing was carried out using PBMCs. The TCR originated in a woman aged 18 to 50 in good health. Recombination linked TRBV4-1 to TRBJ1-2; 7 bases in between match TRBD1. CDR3 loop: CASSQGQGAYYGYTF. The nucleotide sequence reads as follows: TGCGCCAGCAGCCAAGGACAGGGAGCCTACTATGGCTACACCTTC.